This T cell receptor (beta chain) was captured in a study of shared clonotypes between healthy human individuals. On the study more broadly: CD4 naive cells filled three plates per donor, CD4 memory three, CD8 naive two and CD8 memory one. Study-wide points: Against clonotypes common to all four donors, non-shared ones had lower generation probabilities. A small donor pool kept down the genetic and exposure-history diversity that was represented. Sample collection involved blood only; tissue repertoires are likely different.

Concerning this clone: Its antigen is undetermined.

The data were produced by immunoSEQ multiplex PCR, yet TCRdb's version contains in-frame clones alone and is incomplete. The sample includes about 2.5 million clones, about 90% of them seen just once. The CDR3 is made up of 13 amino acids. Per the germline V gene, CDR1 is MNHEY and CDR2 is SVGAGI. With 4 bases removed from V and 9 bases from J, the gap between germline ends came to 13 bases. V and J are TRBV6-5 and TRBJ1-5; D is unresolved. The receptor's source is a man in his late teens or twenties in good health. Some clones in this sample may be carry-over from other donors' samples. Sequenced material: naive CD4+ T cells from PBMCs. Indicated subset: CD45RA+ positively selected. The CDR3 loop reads CASSFSIGGPQHF. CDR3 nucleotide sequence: TGTGCCAGCAGTTTTTCCATCGGTGGGCCCCAGCATTTT.